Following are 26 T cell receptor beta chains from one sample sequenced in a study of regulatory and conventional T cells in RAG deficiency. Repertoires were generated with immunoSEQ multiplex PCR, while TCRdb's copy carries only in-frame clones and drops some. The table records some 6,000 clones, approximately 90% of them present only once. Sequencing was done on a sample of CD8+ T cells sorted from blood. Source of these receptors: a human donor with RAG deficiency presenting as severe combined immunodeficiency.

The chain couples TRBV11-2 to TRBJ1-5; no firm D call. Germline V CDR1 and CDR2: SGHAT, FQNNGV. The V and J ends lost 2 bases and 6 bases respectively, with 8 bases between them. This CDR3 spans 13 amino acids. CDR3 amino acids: CASSLHEGQPQHF. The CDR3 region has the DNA TGTGCCAGCAGCTTACACGAGGGTCAGCCCCAGCATTTT.

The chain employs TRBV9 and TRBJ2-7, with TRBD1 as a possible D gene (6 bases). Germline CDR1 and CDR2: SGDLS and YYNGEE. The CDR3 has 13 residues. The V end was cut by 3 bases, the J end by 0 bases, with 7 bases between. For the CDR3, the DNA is TGTGCCAGCAGCGCGGGACACTCCTACGAGCAGTACTTC. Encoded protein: CASSAGHSYEQYF.

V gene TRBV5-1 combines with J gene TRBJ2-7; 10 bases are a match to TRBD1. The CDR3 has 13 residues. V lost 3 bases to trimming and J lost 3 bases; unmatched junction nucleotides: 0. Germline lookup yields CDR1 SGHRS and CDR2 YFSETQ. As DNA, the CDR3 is TGCGCCAGCAGCTGGACAGGGGGCTACGAGCAGTACTTC. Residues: CASSWTGGYEQYF.

CDR3 loop: CATRRGLGTQYF. CDR3 coding DNA: TGTGCCACCCGGAGGGGACTGGGCACCCAGTACTTC. This chain connects TRBV27 to TRBJ2-5; weak D call: TRBD2 (6 bases). The CDR3 is 12 amino acids. Germline V gene data show CDR1 as MNHEY and CDR2 as SMNVEV (reference sequence). V lost 10 bases to trimming and J lost 8 bases, with 17 bases between them.

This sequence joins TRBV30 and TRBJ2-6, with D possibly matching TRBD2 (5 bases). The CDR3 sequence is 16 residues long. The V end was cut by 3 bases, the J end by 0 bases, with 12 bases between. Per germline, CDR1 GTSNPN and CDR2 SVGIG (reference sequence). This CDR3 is CAWRGYGGSGANVLTF. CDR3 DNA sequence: TGTGCCTGGAGAGGGTACGGAGGCTCTGGGGCCAACGTCCTGACTTTC.

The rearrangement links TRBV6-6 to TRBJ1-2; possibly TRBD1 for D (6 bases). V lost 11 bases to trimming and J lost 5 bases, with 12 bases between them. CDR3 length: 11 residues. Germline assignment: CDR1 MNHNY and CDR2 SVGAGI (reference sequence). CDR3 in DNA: TGTGCCGGATCTACAGGGTATGGCTACACCTTC. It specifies CAGSTGYGYTF.

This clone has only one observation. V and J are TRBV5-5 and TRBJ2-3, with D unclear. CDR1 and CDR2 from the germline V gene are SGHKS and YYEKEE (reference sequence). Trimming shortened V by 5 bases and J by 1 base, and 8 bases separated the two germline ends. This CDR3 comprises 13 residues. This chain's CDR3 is CASRSAGTDTQYF. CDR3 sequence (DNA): TGTGCCAGCAGGAGCGCGGGCACAGATACGCAGTATTTT.

Here the CDR3 reads CASSLEGGDEKLFF. The CDR3, as DNA: TGTGCCAGCAGTTTGGAAGGGGGGGATGAAAAACTGTTTTTT. The chain is built from TRBV27 and TRBJ1-4, with D possibly being TRBD1 (6 bases). The CDR3 extends over 14 amino acids. Germline CDR1 MNHEY, CDR2 SMNVEV (reference sequence). The V gene lost 3 bases and the J gene lost 6 bases, with 11 bases spanning the gap.

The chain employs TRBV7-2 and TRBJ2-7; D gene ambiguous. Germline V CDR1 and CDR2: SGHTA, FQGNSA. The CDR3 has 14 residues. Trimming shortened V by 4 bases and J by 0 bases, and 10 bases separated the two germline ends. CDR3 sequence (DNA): TGTGCCAGCAGCTCTTGGAGTGCCTCCTACGAGCAGTACTTC. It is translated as CASSSWSASYEQYF.

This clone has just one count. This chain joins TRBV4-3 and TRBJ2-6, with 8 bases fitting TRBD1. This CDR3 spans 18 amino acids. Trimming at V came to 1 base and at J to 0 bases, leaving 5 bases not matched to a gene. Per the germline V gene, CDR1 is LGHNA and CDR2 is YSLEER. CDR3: CASSQVWDRLSGANVLTF. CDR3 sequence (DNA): TGCGCCAGCAGCCAAGTCTGGGACAGGCTCTCTGGGGCCAACGTCCTGACTTTC.

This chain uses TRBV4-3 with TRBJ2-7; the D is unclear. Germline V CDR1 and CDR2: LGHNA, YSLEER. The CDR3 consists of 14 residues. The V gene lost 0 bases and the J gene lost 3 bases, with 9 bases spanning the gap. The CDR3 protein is CASSQEPVGYEQYF. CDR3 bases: TGCGCCAGCAGCCAAGAACCAGTGGGCTACGAGCAGTACTTC.

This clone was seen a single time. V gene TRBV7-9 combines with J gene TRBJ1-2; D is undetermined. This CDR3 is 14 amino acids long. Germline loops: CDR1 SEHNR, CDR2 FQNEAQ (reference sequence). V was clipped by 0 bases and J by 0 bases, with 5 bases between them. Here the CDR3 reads CASSLAGPNYGYTF. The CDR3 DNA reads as TGTGCCAGCAGCTTAGCGGGCCCTAACTATGGCTACACCTTC. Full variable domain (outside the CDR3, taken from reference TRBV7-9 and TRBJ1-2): DTGVSQNPRHKITKRGQNVTFRCDPISEHNRLYWYRQTLGQGPEFLTYFQNEAQLEKSRLLSDRFSAERPKGSFSTLEIQRTEQGDSAMYLCASSLAGPNYGYTFGSGTRLTVV.

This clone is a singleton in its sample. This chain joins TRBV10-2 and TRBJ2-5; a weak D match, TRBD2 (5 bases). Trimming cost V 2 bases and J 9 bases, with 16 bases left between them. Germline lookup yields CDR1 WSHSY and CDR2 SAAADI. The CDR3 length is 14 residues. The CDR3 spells CASSERTRPRAQYF. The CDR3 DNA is TGCGCCAGCAGTGAGAGGACCCGACCGAGGGCCCAGTACTTC.

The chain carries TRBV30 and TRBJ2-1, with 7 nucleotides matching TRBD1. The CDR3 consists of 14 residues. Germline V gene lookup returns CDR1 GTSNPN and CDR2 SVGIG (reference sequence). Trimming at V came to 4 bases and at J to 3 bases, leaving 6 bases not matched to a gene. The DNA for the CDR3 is TGTGCCTGGATTGGGACAGAGATCTACAATGAGCAGTTCTTC. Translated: CAWIGTEIYNEQFF. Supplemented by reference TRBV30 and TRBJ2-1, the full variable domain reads SQTIHQWPATLVQPVGSPLSLECTVEGTSNPNLYWYRQAAGRGLQLLFYSVGIGQISSEVPQNLSASRPQDRQFILSSKKLLLSDSGFYLCAWIGTEIYNEQFFGPGTRLTVL.

The CDR3 DNA is TGTGCCAGCAGTTTATGGCGCGAAGAGACCCAGTACTTC. Protein: CASSLWREETQYF. The chain carries TRBV27 and TRBJ2-5, with D uncertain. Trimming left V 1 base short and J 3 bases short, with 6 bases between. Germline V gene sequence: CDR1 MNHEY, CDR2 SMNVEV (reference sequence). The CDR3 covers 13 residues.

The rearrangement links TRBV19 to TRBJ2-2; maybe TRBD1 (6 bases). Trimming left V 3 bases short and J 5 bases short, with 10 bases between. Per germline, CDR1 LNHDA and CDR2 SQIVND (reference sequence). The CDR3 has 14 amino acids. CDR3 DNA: TGTGCCAGTAGTATCCCCAGGGGTACCGGGGAGCTGTTTTTT. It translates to CASSIPRGTGELFF.

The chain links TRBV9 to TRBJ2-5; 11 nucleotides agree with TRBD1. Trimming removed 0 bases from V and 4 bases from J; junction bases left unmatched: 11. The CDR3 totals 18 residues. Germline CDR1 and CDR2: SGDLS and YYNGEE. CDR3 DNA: TGTGCCAGCAGCGTAGCTAAAGGAGGACAGGGGGCTGGAGAGACCCAGTACTTC. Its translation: CASSVAKGGQGAGETQYF.

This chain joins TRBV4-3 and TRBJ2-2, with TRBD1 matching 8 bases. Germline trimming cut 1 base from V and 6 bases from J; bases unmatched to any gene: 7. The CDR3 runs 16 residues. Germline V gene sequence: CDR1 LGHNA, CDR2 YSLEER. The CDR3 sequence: CASSQVQGARAGELFF. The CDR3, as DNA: TGCGCCAGCAGCCAAGTCCAGGGGGCGCGTGCCGGGGAGCTGTTTTTT.

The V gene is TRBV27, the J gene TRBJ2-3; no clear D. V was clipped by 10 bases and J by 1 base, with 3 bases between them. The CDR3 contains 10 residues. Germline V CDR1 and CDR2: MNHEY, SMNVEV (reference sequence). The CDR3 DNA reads TGTGCCACAGGCACAGATACGCAGTATTTT. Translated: CATGTDTQYF.

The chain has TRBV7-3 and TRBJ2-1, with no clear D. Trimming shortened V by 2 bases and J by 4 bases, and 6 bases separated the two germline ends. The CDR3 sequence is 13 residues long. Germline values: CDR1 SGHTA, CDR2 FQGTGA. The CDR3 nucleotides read TGTGCCAGCAGCTTACAGGAATACAATGAGCAGTTCTTC. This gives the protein CASSLQEYNEQFF.

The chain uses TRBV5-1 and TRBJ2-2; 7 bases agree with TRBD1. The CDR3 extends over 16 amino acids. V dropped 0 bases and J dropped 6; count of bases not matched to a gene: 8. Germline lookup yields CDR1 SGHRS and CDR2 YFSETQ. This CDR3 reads CASSLVWTGGPGELFF. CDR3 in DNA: TGCGCCAGCAGCTTGGTGTGGACAGGAGGACCCGGGGAGCTGTTTTTT.

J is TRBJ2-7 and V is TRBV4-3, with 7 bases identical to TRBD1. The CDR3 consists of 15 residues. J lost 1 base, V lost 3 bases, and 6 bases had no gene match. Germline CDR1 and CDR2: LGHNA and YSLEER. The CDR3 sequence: CASSHQHRGSYEQYF. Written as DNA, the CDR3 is TGCGCCAGCAGCCATCAGCACAGGGGATCCTACGAGCAGTACTTC.

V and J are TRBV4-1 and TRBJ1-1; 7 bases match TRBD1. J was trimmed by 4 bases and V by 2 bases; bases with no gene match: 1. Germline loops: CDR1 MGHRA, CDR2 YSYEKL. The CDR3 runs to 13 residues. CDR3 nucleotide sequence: TGCGCCAGCAGCCAAAGGACAGGCACTGAAGCTTTCTTT. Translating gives CASSQRTGTEAFF.

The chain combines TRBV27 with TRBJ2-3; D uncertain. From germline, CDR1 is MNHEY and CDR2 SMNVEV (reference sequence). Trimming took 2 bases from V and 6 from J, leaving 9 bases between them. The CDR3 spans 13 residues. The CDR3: CASSLGPWDTQYF. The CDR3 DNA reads TGTGCCAGCAGTTTAGGACCCTGGGATACGCAGTATTTT.

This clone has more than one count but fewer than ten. The CDR3 loop reads CASSTGSTGELFF. CDR3 sequence (DNA): TGTGCCAGCAGCACAGGGTCCACCGGGGAGCTGTTTTTT. The chain combines TRBV7-8 with TRBJ2-2; the D gene is possibly TRBD1 (6 bases). There are 13 residues in the CDR3. CDR1 and CDR2 (germline): SGHVS, FQNEAQ. Trimming removed 5 bases from V and 4 bases from J, with 8 bases in between.

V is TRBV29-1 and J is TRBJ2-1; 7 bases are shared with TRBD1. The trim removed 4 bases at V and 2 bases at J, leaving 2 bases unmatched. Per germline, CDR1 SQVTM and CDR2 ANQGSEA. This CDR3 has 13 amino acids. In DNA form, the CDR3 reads TGCAGCGTTGGGCAGGGGGCCTACAATGAGCAGTTCTTC. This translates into CSVGQGAYNEQFF.